One and the same sample provided the 23 T cell receptor beta chains below, sequenced in a study of OX40 agonist ivuxolimab in advanced cancers. Some clones are missing from TCRdb's copy, which holds only in-frame ones; the method was immunoSEQ multiplex PCR. Of tens of thousands of clones in the sample, approximately 86% were seen once. Source: CD4+ or CD8+ T cells sorted from blood, taken in a trial of the OX40 agonist ivuxolimab. These receptors all stem from an adult with an advanced solid tumor such as melanoma, head and neck, liver or kidney cancer.

The chain joins TRBV6-1 to TRBJ1-4; TRBD1 matches at 8 bases. This CDR3 is built from 15 residues. The trim removed 6 bases at V and 8 bases at J, leaving 11 bases unmatched. From germline, CDR1 is MNHNS and CDR2 SASEGT. This chain's CDR3 is CASRFGQGPSEKLFF. The CDR3 DNA sequence: TGTGCCAGCAGATTTGGACAGGGACCCTCAGAAAAACTGTTTTTT.

V and J are TRBV5-6 and TRBJ2-5; D gene unclear. Germline V gene data show CDR1 as SGHDT and CDR2 as YYEEEE. V gave up 0 bases and J gave up 4 bases, with 13 bases separating them. The CDR3 sequence is 15 residues long. CDR3 loop: CASSLVLVGSETQYF. DNA for the CDR3: TGTGCCAGCAGCTTGGTTCTAGTTGGGTCAGAGACCCAGTACTTC. Full variable domain (outside the CDR3, taken from reference TRBV5-6 and TRBJ2-5): DAGVTQSPTHLIKTRGQQVTLRCSPKSGHDTVSWYQQALGQGPQFIFQYYEEEERQRGNFPDRFSGHQFPNYSSELNVNALLLGDSALYLCASSLVLVGSETQYFGPGTRLLVL.

The CDR3 DNA sequence: TGTGCCAGCAGCTCACCCCCAGGTTGGTGGGTTCAGCCCCAGCATTTT. Amino acids: CASSSPPGWWVQPQHF. The V call is TRBV28, the J call TRBJ1-5; no clear D. The germline V gene encodes CDR1 MDHEN and CDR2 SYDVKM. There are 16 residues in the CDR3. Between the trimmed V and J ends, which lost 6 bases and 6 bases, there was a span of 21 bases. The whole variable domain, remainder taken from reference TRBV28 and TRBJ1-5, is DVKVTQSSRYLVKRTGEKVFLECVQDMDHENMFWYRQDPGLGLRLIYFSYDVKMKEKGDIPEGYSVSREKKERFSLILESASTNQTSMYLCASSSPPGWWVQPQHFGDGTRLSIL.

The rearrangement links TRBV30 to TRBJ2-1, with D unresolved. Germline assignment: CDR1 GTSNPN and CDR2 SVGIG (reference sequence). This CDR3 contains 11 residues. Trimming cost V 4 bases and J 8 bases, with 9 bases left between them. CDR3 DNA sequence: TGTGCCTGGAATATTTGGGATGAGCAGTTCTTC. Protein: CAWNIWDEQFF.

This chain links TRBV7-9 with TRBJ2-5; D uncertain. The assigned J gene may be wrong: the sequence end matches TRBJ2-7 better. The CDR3 length is 12 residues. Germline V gene sequence: CDR1 SEHNR, CDR2 FQNEAQ (reference sequence). CDR3: CASSQISYEQYF. Here the CDR3 DNA reads TGTGCCAGCAGCCAAATCTCCTACGAGCAGTACTTC.

The chain is built from TRBV7-3 and TRBJ1-1; TRBD1 aligns across 7 bases. Trimming took 5 bases from V and 1 from J; bases not matched to a gene: 4. The CDR3 is 14 amino acids. The germline gives CDR1 SGHTA, CDR2 FQGTGA. CDR3 in amino acids: CASSSTGENTEAFF. For the CDR3, the DNA is TGTGCCAGCAGCAGCACAGGGGAGAACACTGAAGCTTTCTTT.

This chain connects TRBV7-3 to TRBJ2-5; D could derive from TRBD1 or TRBD2 (5 bases each). Germline lookup yields CDR1 SGHTA and CDR2 FQGTGA. V gave up 2 bases and J gave up 1 base, with 5 bases separating them. This CDR3 is built from 13 residues. CDR3 loop: CASSLGGQETQYF. In nucleotides, the CDR3 is TGTGCCAGCAGCTTAGGGGGCCAAGAGACCCAGTACTTC.

This clone has more than one count but fewer than ten. The rearrangement joins TRBV6-6 to TRBJ1-6, with D perhaps TRBD1 (6 bases). This CDR3 contains 13 residues. Trimming took off 0 bases at V and 14 bases at J, with 11 bases between the two ends. CDR1 MNHNY and CDR2 SVGAGI come from the germline V gene (reference sequence). In nucleotides, the CDR3 is TGTGCCAGCAGTTACTCGGGGGCGCGGGCCCTCCACTTT. As protein: CASSYSGARALHF.

J is TRBJ1-5 and V is TRBV2; no clear D. Germline values: CDR1 SNHLY, CDR2 FYNNEI. The V gene lost 7 bases and the J gene lost 3 bases, with 10 bases spanning the gap. The CDR3 runs to 13 residues. The CDR3 DNA sequence: TGTGCCAGCAAGGCTCTTGCCAATCAGCCCCAGCATTTT. It yields the protein CASKALANQPQHF.

This chain links TRBV2 with TRBJ2-3; possible D gene TRBD2, 7 bases. Germline CDR1 is SNHLY and CDR2 is FYNNEI. V lost 7 bases and J lost 0, with 11 bases in between. This CDR3 spans 14 amino acids. DNA of the CDR3: TGTGCCAGCACGGGGGGCAGTAGCACAGATACGCAGTATTTT. It is translated as CASTGGSSTDTQYF.

The chain combines TRBV5-1 with TRBJ2-5; tentatively, D is TRBD1 (6 bases). The DNA end is a closer match to TRBJ2-7, so the J assignment may be wrong. CDR1 and CDR2 (germline): SGHRS, YFSETQ. This CDR3 comprises 13 residues. CDR3 sequence (DNA): TGCGCCAGCAGCCCCGGGACAATCTTCGAGCAGTACTTC. This encodes CASSPGTIFEQYF.

The chain joins TRBV6-4 to TRBJ1-6, with D hard to call. CDR1 is MRHNA and CDR2 is SNTAGT in the germline V gene. The CDR3 runs to 15 residues. Trimming removed 8 bases from V and 6 bases from J, with 17 bases in between. The CDR3 spells CASPSRPGRNSPLHF. The CDR3, as DNA: TGTGCCAGCCCGTCGAGGCCAGGCCGTAATTCACCCCTCCACTTT.

This chain joins TRBV29-1 and TRBJ1-1, with 8 bases identical to TRBD1. Germline values: CDR1 SQVTM, CDR2 ANQGSEA. Trimming removed 4 bases from V and 8 bases from J; junction bases left unmatched: 9. The CDR3 totals 13 residues. The CDR3, as DNA: TGCAGCGTTGGTCCCGACAGGGGAGGCGAAGCTTTCTTT. Its protein is CSVGPDRGGEAFF.

The chain employs TRBV4-1 and TRBJ2-3, with TRBD2 matching over 16 bases. This CDR3 has 16 amino acids. CDR1 is MGHRA, CDR2 YSYEKL, per germline. Trimming removed 3 bases from V and 5 bases from J; junction bases left unmatched: 2. This chain's CDR3 is CASSQGLAGGIDTQYF. DNA for the CDR3: TGCGCCAGCAGCCAGGGACTAGCGGGGGGGATAGATACGCAGTATTTT.

The chain recombines TRBV10-3 with TRBJ2-1; TRBD2 matches 10 bases. From germline, CDR1 is ENHRY and CDR2 SYGVKD. The CDR3 has 14 amino acids. Trimming took 11 bases from V and 8 from J; bases not matched to a gene: 12. CDR3 sequence: CASREGLAIDEQFF. The CDR3 region has the DNA TGTGCCTCGAGGGAGGGACTAGCGATAGATGAGCAGTTCTTC.

There are a few counts of this clone. The chain combines TRBV5-1 with TRBJ1-4, with D perhaps matching TRBD1 (5 bases). Germline CDR1 is SGHRS and CDR2 is YFSETQ. V lost 4 bases and J 3 bases, leaving 10 bases between the germline ends. This CDR3 is built from 14 residues. CDR3 amino acids: CASSPGSANEKLFF. CDR3 coding DNA: TGCGCCAGCAGCCCAGGGTCGGCTAATGAAAAACTGTTTTTT.

The CDR3 bases are TGTGCCAGTGGGGACAGCTTCTACGAGCAGTACTTC. This gives the protein CASGDSFYEQYF. The chain employs TRBV19 and TRBJ2-7, with TRBD1 identical over 7 bases. Germline loops: CDR1 LNHDA, CDR2 SQIVND (reference sequence). Trimming removed 8 bases from V and 3 bases from J; junction bases left unmatched: 4. This CDR3 has 12 amino acids.

The chain uses TRBV29-1 and TRBJ2-7, with D perhaps TRBD2 (6 bases). Trimming removed 1 base from V and 2 bases from J, with 9 bases in between. The CDR3 loop spans 13 amino acids. Germline loops: CDR1 SQVTM, CDR2 ANQGSEA. CDR3 amino acids: CSVEVPSAYEQYF. Written as DNA, the CDR3 is TGCAGCGTTGAAGTGCCTAGCGCCTACGAGCAGTACTTC.

The genes are TRBV14 and TRBJ2-5; no definite D call. The CDR3 sequence is 15 residues long. Trimming shortened V by 1 base and J by 1 base, and 10 bases separated the two germline ends. Looked up from germline, CDR1 is SGHDN and CDR2 is FVKESK. The CDR3 DNA is TGTGCCAGCAGCCAAGCGACAATCTTCCAAGAGACCCAGTACTTC. It translates to CASSQATIFQETQYF.

This chain joins TRBV11-1 and TRBJ2-3, with 10 positions matching TRBD2. From germline, CDR1 is SGHAT and CDR2 FQDESV (reference sequence). The V gene end was trimmed by 5 bases and the J gene end by 3 bases; junction bases not matched to a gene: 8. The CDR3 runs to 16 residues. The CDR3 DNA is TGTGCCAGCAGCAGAATACCGGGACTAGCGACAGATACGCAGTATTTT. Its protein is CASSRIPGLATDTQYF.

This clone was recorded only once. The chain couples TRBV10-2 to TRBJ1-4; D remains unclear. V was trimmed by 7 bases and J by 1 base, leaving 13 bases between them. This CDR3 has 15 residues. Germline CDR1 is WSHSY and CDR2 is SAAADI. The chain's CDR3 is CASKSWAVTNEKLFF. The CDR3 DNA reads as TGCGCCAGCAAAAGTTGGGCGGTAACTAATGAAAAACTGTTTTTT.

The chain links TRBV7-3 to TRBJ1-6; D is undetermined. Trimming pared 2 bases from V and 7 bases from J, leaving 6 bases between. This CDR3 comprises 13 residues. Germline CDR1 reads SGHTA; CDR2 reads FQGTGA. The DNA for the CDR3 is TGTGCCAGCAGCTTAGTTCAGAATTCACCCCTCCACTTT. Residues: CASSLVQNSPLHF.

The chain joins TRBV5-1 to TRBJ1-1; tentative D call: TRBD1 (5 bases). The CDR3 is 12 amino acids. V was clipped by 5 bases and J by 8 bases, with 13 bases between them. CDR1 is SGHRS, CDR2 YFSETQ, per germline. The CDR3 nucleotides read TGCGCCAGCAGTCCGGGGGTAGGAGAAGCTTTCTTT. It specifies CASSPGVGEAFF.